This T cell receptor (beta chain) came from a study of control samples from healthy donors and cancer patients. The assay was immunoSEQ multiplex PCR, and TCRdb's table has in-frame clones only and misses some. The sample lists 120,000 or so clones, about 89% occurring once. This clone was seen just once. With V trimmed by 3 bases and J by 6 bases, 9 bases remained unmatched. CDR3 size: 15 residues. Per germline, CDR1 SGDLS and CDR2 YYNGEE. This receptor was identified in a man aged 60 to 69 in good health. What was sequenced was blood. The V call is TRBV9, the J call TRBJ1-2; 9 bases line up with TRBD1. The CDR3: CASSERTGDRDGYTF. The CDR3 DNA reads TGTGCCAGCAGCGAGCGGACAGGGGATCGAGATGGCTACACCTTC.